The 29 T cell receptor beta chains in this list originate from one sample, sequenced in a study of STAT5B mutations in CD4+ large granular lymphocyte leukemia. Sequencing was performed with immunoSEQ multiplex PCR; in TCRdb, only in-frame clones are kept and a portion is missing. The table shows about 31,000 clones, with roughly 70% occurring only once. Specimen: CD4+ T cells from blood buffy coats. All receptors come from a human donor in good health.

The V gene is TRBV4-3, the J gene TRBJ2-5; D gene unclear. The germline V gene has CDR1 LGHNA and CDR2 YSLEER. Trimming took 0 bases from V and 0 from J, leaving 11 bases between them. The CDR3 has 16 amino acids. The CDR3 reads CASSQDRREYQETQYF. CDR3 nucleotides: TGCGCCAGCAGCCAAGATCGGCGAGAGTACCAAGAGACCCAGTACTTC.

This chain uses TRBV18 with TRBJ2-1, with D uncertain. The CDR3 contains 11 residues. Germline lookup yields CDR1 KGHSH and CDR2 LQKENI. Trimming took 4 bases from V and 4 from J, leaving 2 bases between them. The CDR3 DNA reads TGTGCCAGCTCACGATACAATGAGCAGTTCTTC. This codes for CASSRYNEQFF.

The J gene is TRBJ1-1, the V gene TRBV7-2; D gene unclear. V was clipped by 3 bases and J by 10 bases, with 12 bases between them. The CDR3 extends over 12 amino acids. The germline gives CDR1 SGHTA, CDR2 FQGNSA. CDR3 bases: TGTGCCAGCAGCTTGGCGTCGATGGGAGCTTTCTTT. This encodes CASSLASMGAFF.

The genes are TRBV7-9 and TRBJ2-2; a weak D match, TRBD1 (5 bases). The germline CDR1 and CDR2 sequences are SEHNR and FQNEAQ (reference sequence). CDR3 length equals 12 residues. The V end lost 5 bases, the J end lost 7 bases, and 8 bases lay between the germline ends. The CDR3: CASSARVGELFF. The DNA for the CDR3 is TGTGCCAGCAGCGCCAGGGTCGGGGAGCTGTTTTTT.

There are a few counts of this clone. The V gene is TRBV9, the J gene TRBJ2-3; TRBD2 matches 8 bases. CDR3 length: 14 amino acids. CDR1 SGDLS and CDR2 YYNGEE come from the germline V gene. Losses at the gene ends were 4 bases for V and 3 bases for J; bases not matched to a gene: 4. The CDR3: CASSPGLVTDTQYF. CDR3 coding DNA: TGTGCCAGCAGCCCGGGACTAGTTACAGATACGCAGTATTTT.

This chain joins TRBV29-1 and TRBJ1-1, with 8 bases matching TRBD1. The CDR3 extends over 14 amino acids. Germline assignment: CDR1 SQVTM and CDR2 ANQGSEA. V was clipped by 1 base and J by 4 bases; unmatched bases: 5. The CDR3 nucleotides read TGCAGCGTTGAAGGGACAGGGCGCCTCACTGAAGCTTTCTTT. It translates to CSVEGTGRLTEAFF.

This clone appeared a few times. The V gene is TRBV19, the J gene TRBJ2-7; TRBD2 might be the D (6 bases). V gave up 5 bases and J gave up 5 bases, with 13 bases separating them. CDR1 is LNHDA, CDR2 SQIVND, per germline (reference sequence). The CDR3 covers 13 residues. The CDR3 loop reads CASSPRSGHEQYF. DNA for the CDR3: TGTGCCAGTAGTCCCCGAAGCGGGCACGAGCAGTACTTC. The variable domain in full, with the rest retrieved from reference TRBV19 and TRBJ2-7, is DGGITQSPKYLFRKEGQNVTLSCEQNLNHDAMYWYRQDPGQGLRLIYYSQIVNDFQKGDIAEGYSVSREKKESFPLTVTSAQKNPTAFYLCASSPRSGHEQYFGPGTRLTVT.

The rearrangement uses TRBV6-1 and TRBJ1-3; 7 bases align to TRBD1. The germline V gene encodes CDR1 MNHNS and CDR2 SASEGT. Germline trimming cut 1 base from V and 0 bases from J; bases unmatched to any gene: 3. The CDR3 extends over 16 amino acids. CDR3 DNA: TGTGCCAGCAGTGAAGGGACAGGAACCTCTGGAAACACCATATATTTT. It is translated as CASSEGTGTSGNTIYF.

This clone appeared a single time. The J gene is TRBJ2-1, the V gene TRBV11-2; TRBD2 matches at 8 bases. This CDR3 has 15 residues. Germline assignment: CDR1 SGHAT and CDR2 FQNNGV. V shed 5 bases and J 2 bases; nucleotides not matched to a gene: 5. CDR3 amino acids: CASSPTGLAYNEQFF. Here the CDR3 DNA reads TGTGCCAGCAGCCCTACGGGACTAGCCTACAATGAGCAGTTCTTC.

J is TRBJ2-2 and V is TRBV4-1; 9 bases match TRBD1. The CDR3 is made up of 17 amino acids. The germline CDR1 and CDR2 sequences are MGHRA and YSYEKL. J gave up 5 bases and V 4 bases, and 11 bases lay outside the gene matches. CDR3 in DNA: TGCGCCAGCAGCCCCCAGGGACAGGGAAGGTGGACCGGGGAGCTGTTTTTT. This gives the protein CASSPQGQGRWTGELFF.

The rearrangement uses TRBV18 and TRBJ2-3; D might be TRBD2 (5 bases). Trimming took off 4 bases at V and 5 bases at J, with 13 bases between the two ends. This CDR3 has 14 residues. Germline values: CDR1 KGHSH, CDR2 LQKENI. The CDR3: CASSQYAGIDTQYF. CDR3 sequence (DNA): TGTGCCAGCTCACAGTACGCCGGGATAGATACGCAGTATTTT.

This chain uses TRBV20-1 with TRBJ1-2; possibly TRBD1 for D (6 bases). CDR3 length: 11 amino acids. Looked up from germline, CDR1 is DFQATT and CDR2 is SNEGSKA (reference sequence). Trimming took 5 bases from V and 4 from J, leaving 8 bases between them. CDR3 DNA sequence: TGCAGTGCTGGGACAAGCTATGGCTACACCTTC. Translation gives CSAGTSYGYTF.

This chain uses TRBV5-1 with TRBJ2-6; the D gene is possibly TRBD1 (6 bases). Germline CDR1 reads SGHRS; CDR2 reads YFSETQ. The CDR3 covers 16 residues. V was pared by 5 bases and J by 4 bases, with 16 bases between. CDR3 residues: CASRGQPTSGANVLTF. CDR3 in DNA: TGCGCCAGCAGAGGACAGCCGACTTCGGGGGCCAACGTCCTGACTTTC.

This clone occurred a few times. The CDR3 bases are TGTGCCAGCTCACTTGGGACAGAGGGATCCTACGAGCAGTACGTC. This sequence encodes CASSLGTEGSYEQYV. V usage is TRBV18 and J usage is TRBJ2-7, with TRBD1 matching over 7 bases. The V and J ends lost 4 bases and 1 base, in that order; junction bases with no gene match: 7. Germline CDR1 is KGHSH and CDR2 is LQKENI. The CDR3 consists of 15 residues.

The CDR3 is CASSWASGTALYNEQFF. Written as DNA, the CDR3 is TGTGCCAGCAGTTGGGCCTCCGGGACTGCACTCTACAATGAGCAGTTCTTC. V is TRBV28 and J is TRBJ2-1; TRBD2 might be the D (6 bases). Germline loops: CDR1 MDHEN, CDR2 SYDVKM. The CDR3 runs to 17 residues. Between the trimmed V and J ends, which lost 4 bases and 3 bases, there was a span of 19 bases.

The chain links TRBV10-2 to TRBJ2-3, with 8 bases fitting TRBD2. J lost 1 base, V lost 2 bases, and 5 bases had no gene match. The CDR3 sequence is 16 residues long. Germline loops: CDR1 WSHSY, CDR2 SAAADI. The CDR3 here is CASSERGLGGTDTQYF. Here the CDR3 DNA reads TGCGCCAGCAGTGAGAGGGGACTAGGAGGCACAGATACGCAGTATTTT.

This clone was picked up a small number of times. The rearrangement uses TRBV29-1 and TRBJ1-1; tentatively, D is TRBD1 (5 bases). This CDR3 spans 12 amino acids. V dropped 7 bases and J dropped 7 bases, with 16 bases sitting between them. Germline V gene sequence: CDR1 SQVTM, CDR2 ANQGSEA. The CDR3 DNA is TGCAGCGCGACAGTTAGTTATGGTGAAGCTTTCTTT. Translation: CSATVSYGEAFF. The full variable domain, in which reference TRBV29-1 and TRBJ1-1 provide the parts outside the CDR3, is SAVISQKPSRDICQRGTSLTIQCQVDSQVTMMFWYRQQPGQSLTLIATANQGSEATYESGFVIDKFPISRPNLTFSTLTVSNMSPEDSSIYLCSATVSYGEAFFGQGTRLTVV.

The sample holds a few counts of this clone. The chain carries TRBV19 and TRBJ1-5, with D unresolved. This CDR3 has 17 residues. Trimming pared 4 bases from V and 9 bases from J, leaving 25 bases between. The germline V gene has CDR1 LNHDA and CDR2 SQIVND (reference sequence). The CDR3 region has the DNA TGTGCCAGTAGTACCCGAGGGCTTAACATAGAGGTAGCGCCCCAGCATTTT. Its protein is CASSTRGLNIEVAPQHF. Full variable domain (missing parts from reference TRBV19 and TRBJ1-5): DGGITQSPKYLFRKEGQNVTLSCEQNLNHDAMYWYRQDPGQGLRLIYYSQIVNDFQKGDIAEGYSVSREKKESFPLTVTSAQKNPTAFYLCASSTRGLNIEVAPQHFGDGTRLSIL.

The genes are TRBV10-3 and TRBJ2-2; 9 bases fit TRBD1. J was trimmed by 3 bases and V by 5 bases; bases with no gene match: 7. Germline lookup yields CDR1 ENHRY and CDR2 SYGVKD. The length of the CDR3 is 16 residues. CDR3 DNA sequence: TGTGCCATCAGTCTTACCCGGGACAGGGACACCGGGGAGCTGTTTTTT. Translation gives CAISLTRDRDTGELFF.

This clone turned up a few times. V gene TRBV19 combines with J gene TRBJ1-2; 9 bases are shared with TRBD1. The CDR3 consists of 15 residues. Germline V gene data show CDR1 as LNHDA and CDR2 as SQIVND (reference sequence). The trim removed 5 bases at V and 7 bases at J, leaving 11 bases unmatched. CDR3 coding DNA: TGTGCCAGTAGTTCGGCGGGACAGGGTTTCTTTGGCTACACCTTC. Residues: CASSSAGQGFFGYTF.

The V call is TRBV5-1, the J call TRBJ2-2; D is unresolved. Germline loops: CDR1 SGHRS, CDR2 YFSETQ. The germline V and J ends were trimmed by 4 bases and 0 bases, with 7 bases remaining between them. This CDR3 contains 14 residues. CDR3: CASSLSTNTGELFF. The CDR3 nucleotides are TGCGCCAGCAGCCTATCTACGAACACCGGGGAGCTGTTTTTT.

The V call is TRBV28, the J call TRBJ1-4; maybe TRBD1 (5 bases). The CDR3 loop spans 14 amino acids. Germline lookup yields CDR1 MDHEN and CDR2 SYDVKM. V was clipped by 2 bases and J by 6 bases, with 10 bases between them. This chain's CDR3 is CASSLGGGYEKLFF. CDR3 DNA: TGTGCCAGCAGTTTAGGGGGTGGATATGAAAAACTGTTTTTT.

The chain uses TRBV20-1 and TRBJ1-2; D might be TRBD1 (5 bases). Germline CDR1 and CDR2: DFQATT and SNEGSKA (reference sequence). The CDR3 length is 11 residues. V gave up 3 bases and J gave up 3 bases, with 5 bases separating them. The CDR3 region is CSASRDYGYTF. The CDR3 coding sequence is TGCAGTGCTAGCAGGGACTATGGCTACACCTTC.

The J gene is TRBJ1-1, the V gene TRBV6-4; the D is unclear. V was cut by 4 bases and J by 0 bases, with 6 bases left in between. The CDR3 loop spans 13 amino acids. Germline V gene lookup returns CDR1 MRHNA and CDR2 SNTAGT. The DNA of the CDR3 is TGTGCCAGCAGTGTTCAGGTGAACACTGAAGCTTTCTTT. Translating it yields CASSVQVNTEAFF.

This chain links TRBV6-1 with TRBJ1-5; D is perhaps TRBD1 (5 bases). From germline, CDR1 is MNHNS and CDR2 SASEGT. This CDR3 contains 13 residues. V dropped 6 bases and J dropped 3 bases, with 9 bases sitting between them. The CDR3 loop reads CASRLGTNQPQHF. The DNA for the CDR3 is TGTGCCAGCAGACTAGGGACCAATCAGCCCCAGCATTTT.

The chain has TRBV18 and TRBJ1-1; possibly TRBD1 for D (6 bases). Germline V CDR1 and CDR2: KGHSH, LQKENI. This CDR3 is 14 amino acids long. The V gene lost 5 bases and the J gene lost 5 bases, with 15 bases spanning the gap. CDR3: CASSEGQPETEAFF. In DNA, the CDR3 is TGTGCCAGCTCAGAGGGACAACCGGAAACTGAAGCTTTCTTT.

The chain links TRBV2 to TRBJ2-3, with TRBD2 matching 13 bases. From germline, CDR1 is SNHLY and CDR2 FYNNEI. The CDR3 runs to 15 residues. Trimming took 8 bases from V and 3 from J; bases not matched to a gene: 5. CDR3 sequence: CASRKLAGGTDTQYF. For the CDR3, the DNA is TGTGCCAGCCGCAAACTAGCGGGAGGGACAGATACGCAGTATTTT.

J is TRBJ1-6 and V is TRBV11-3; 7 nucleotides line up with TRBD1. Germline CDR1 and CDR2: SGHNT and YENEEA. This CDR3 has 14 amino acids. V lost 5 bases, J lost 10 bases, and 8 bases stayed unmatched. This CDR3 reads CASSQGQEESPLHF. In DNA, the CDR3 is TGTGCCAGCAGCCAAGGACAGGAGGAATCACCCCTCCACTTT.

The count of this clone is one. This chain joins TRBV7-3 and TRBJ2-3, with TRBD2 identical over 14 bases. The trim removed 4 bases at V and 4 bases at J, leaving 4 bases unmatched. The germline V gene encodes CDR1 SGHTA and CDR2 FQGTGA. This CDR3 region has 16 residues. The CDR3 loop reads CASSSGLAGVADTQYF. The CDR3 DNA reads as TGTGCCAGCAGCTCGGGACTAGCGGGAGTGGCAGATACGCAGTATTTT.